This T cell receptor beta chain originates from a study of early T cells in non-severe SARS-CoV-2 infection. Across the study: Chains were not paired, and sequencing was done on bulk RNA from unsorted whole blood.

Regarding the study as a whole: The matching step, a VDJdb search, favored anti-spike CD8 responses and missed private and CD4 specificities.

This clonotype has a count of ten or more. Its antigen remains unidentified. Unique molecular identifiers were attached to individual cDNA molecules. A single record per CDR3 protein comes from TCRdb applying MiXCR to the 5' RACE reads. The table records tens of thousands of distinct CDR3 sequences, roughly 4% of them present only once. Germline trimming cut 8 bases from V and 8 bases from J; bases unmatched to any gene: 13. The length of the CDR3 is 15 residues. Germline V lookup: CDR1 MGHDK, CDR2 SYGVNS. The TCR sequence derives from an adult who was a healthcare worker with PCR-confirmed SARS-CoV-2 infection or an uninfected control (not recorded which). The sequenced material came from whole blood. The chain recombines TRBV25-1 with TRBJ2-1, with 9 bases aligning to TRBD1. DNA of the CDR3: TGTGCCAGCGTCCCCGACAGGGGGGTGATCGATGAGCAGTTCTTC. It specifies CASVPDRGVIDEQFF.